This entry lists 16 T cell receptor beta chains sequenced from one sample in a study of blood T cell repertoires in COVID-19. Sequencing was performed with immunoSEQ multiplex PCR; in TCRdb, only in-frame clones are kept and a portion is missing. The repertoire holds some 71,000 clones, with 86% as singletons. Specimen: peripheral blood. Receptor source: a man younger than 40 with acute or convalescent COVID-19.

The chain combines TRBV30 with TRBJ1-2; possibly TRBD1 for D (6 bases). Deletions cut 0 bases from V and 4 bases from J, with 9 bases between. Germline-derived CDR1 and CDR2 are GTSNPN and SVGIG (reference sequence). The CDR3 sequence is 13 residues long. CDR3 protein: CAWSVQGPYGYTF. In DNA, the CDR3 is TGTGCCTGGAGTGTACAGGGTCCCTATGGCTACACCTTC.

The chain links TRBV11-2 to TRBJ1-4; 11 bases agree with TRBD1. V was clipped by 5 bases and J by 7 bases; unmatched bases: 6. The germline CDR1 and CDR2 sequences are SGHAT and FQNNGV. The CDR3 has 15 amino acids. CDR3 nucleotide sequence: TGTGCCAGCAGCGTAGCGGACAGGGGGCGTGAAAAACTGTTTTTT. Translating gives CASSVADRGREKLFF.

The chain links TRBV7-9 to TRBJ2-1; D is uncertain. The CDR3 is made up of 12 amino acids. Germline values: CDR1 SEHNR, CDR2 FQNEAQ (reference sequence). The V end was cut by 1 base, the J end by 10 bases, with 8 bases between. The CDR3 here is CASSLVLEEQFF. CDR3 coding DNA: TGTGCCAGCAGCTTAGTCCTGGAGGAGCAGTTCTTC.

This rearrangement joins TRBV23-1 to TRBJ2-1, with 8 bases fitting TRBD2. TRBV23-1 is placed among ORFs of uncertain function. This CDR3 has 14 amino acids. Germline trimming cut 5 bases from V and 8 bases from J; bases unmatched to any gene: 8. The CDR3 loop is CASSRIGRADEQFF. In DNA form, the CDR3 reads TGCGCCAGCAGTAGGATCGGGAGGGCGGATGAGCAGTTCTTC.

DNA of the CDR3: TGTGCCAGTAGTATCACAAACACCGGGGAGCTGTTTTTT. Its protein is CASSITNTGELFF. The chain recombines TRBV19 with TRBJ2-2; D not resolved. Germline V lookup: CDR1 LNHDA, CDR2 SQIVND (reference sequence). Trimming took 3 bases from V and 2 from J, leaving 4 bases between them. The CDR3 covers 13 residues.

This clone occurred a few times. The rearrangement uses TRBV27 and TRBJ2-5, with TRBD1 matching 10 bases. After removal of 6 bases from V and 5 bases from J, the junction contained 6 bases not matched to a gene. The CDR3 consists of 14 residues. The germline V gene encodes CDR1 MNHEY and CDR2 SMNVEV (reference sequence). The CDR3 region has the DNA TGTGCCAGCAGCGACAGGGGGCGAGTGGAGACCCAGTACTTC. Translated: CASSDRGRVETQYF.

The J gene is TRBJ1-1, the V gene TRBV28, with D unclear. The germline V gene encodes CDR1 MDHEN and CDR2 SYDVKM. The CDR3 sequence is 14 residues long. Between the trimmed V and J ends, which lost 2 bases and 1 base, there was a span of 8 bases. CDR3 in DNA: TGTGCCAGCAGTTTACACCGGTCGAACACTGAAGCTTTCTTT. This gives the protein CASSLHRSNTEAFF.

V is TRBV7-3 and J is TRBJ2-2, with 7 nucleotides matching TRBD2. The trim removed 7 bases at V and 4 bases at J, leaving 6 bases unmatched. The V gene's germline CDR1 is SGHTA and CDR2 FQGTGA. This CDR3 region has 14 residues. CDR3 DNA: TGTGCCAGCAAGGCGGGAGCCAGCACCGGGGAGCTGTTTTTT. This codes for CASKAGASTGELFF. The full variable domain, completed using reference TRBV7-3 and TRBJ2-2, is GAGVSQTPSNKVTEKGKYVELRCDPISGHTALYWYRQSLGQGPEFLIYFQGTGAADDSGLPNDRFFAVRPEGSVSTLKIQRTERGDSAVYLCASKAGASTGELFFGEGSRLTVL.

The chain recombines TRBV5-1 with TRBJ2-2; D is perhaps TRBD2 (6 bases). The germline CDR1 and CDR2 sequences are SGHRS and YFSETQ. CDR3 length: 17 residues. Between the trimmed V and J ends, which lost 3 bases and 3 bases, there was a span of 18 bases. CDR3 loop: CASSWGGTGSHTGELFF. DNA for the CDR3: TGCGCCAGCAGCTGGGGCGGGACGGGCAGTCACACCGGGGAGCTGTTTTTT.

A word on this clone: Other DNA sequences of this sample code for an identical CDR3. This chain connects TRBV7-9 to TRBJ2-2; TRBD2 matches at 9 bases. Trimming took 4 bases from V and 7 from J; bases not matched to a gene: 13. The CDR3 runs to 17 residues. From germline, CDR1 is SEHNR and CDR2 FQNEAQ (reference sequence). The CDR3 coding sequence is TGTGCCAGCAGCTACCAGAGCGGGGGGTTTTGGAGCGGGGAGCTGTTTTTT. It encodes CASSYQSGGFWSGELFF. The entire variable domain, with the rest obtained from reference TRBV7-9 and TRBJ2-2, is as follows: DTGVSQNPRHKITKRGQNVTFRCDPISEHNRLYWYRQTLGQGPEFLTYFQNEAQLEKSRLLSDRFSAERPKGSFSTLEIQRTEQGDSAMYLCASSYQSGGFWSGELFFGEGSRLTVL.

This chain connects TRBV12-3 or TRBV12-4 to TRBJ1-1; 8 bases align to TRBD1. CDR3 size: 13 residues. V dropped 6 bases and J dropped 4; count of bases not matched to a gene: 4. CDR3 DNA sequence: TGTGCCAGCAGCCGAACAGGGGGCACTGAAGCTTTCTTT. Translated: CASSRTGGTEAFF.

V gene TRBV23-1 combines with J gene TRBJ1-1; maybe TRBD1 (5 bases). TRBV23-1 is classed as an ORF, of uncertain function. The CDR3 has 17 amino acids. V dropped 0 bases and J dropped 0 bases, with 14 bases sitting between them. The CDR3 DNA reads as TGCGCCAGCAGTCAATCGCGACAGAATAATATGAACACTGAAGCTTTCTTT. The encoded protein is CASSQSRQNNMNTEAFF.

In its sample, this clone was seen a few times. V usage is TRBV7-8 and J usage is TRBJ1-6, with 7 bases fitting TRBD1. With 9 bases clipped from V and 1 base from J, the junction kept 6 bases outside the gene matches. The CDR3 is 15 residues long. Per the germline V gene, CDR1 is SGHVS and CDR2 is FQNEAQ. The CDR3 DNA reads TGTGCCAGTACCACAGGGGAATCCTATAATTCACCCCTCCACTTT. Its translation is CASTTGESYNSPLHF.

The J gene is TRBJ1-1, the V gene TRBV11-3; the match to TRBD1 covers 7 bases. Germline CDR1 SGHNT, CDR2 YENEEA. V shed 1 base, J shed 1 base, and the junction held 3 bases outside the gene matches. This CDR3 is built from 15 residues. CDR3 protein: CASSLGPGGNTEAFF. The CDR3 DNA is TGTGCCAGCAGCTTAGGTCCAGGGGGGAACACTGAAGCTTTCTTT.

The chain is built from TRBV2 and TRBJ2-7; 8 positions match TRBD2. Germline trimming cut 5 bases from V and 4 bases from J; bases unmatched to any gene: 13. CDR1 is SNHLY and CDR2 is FYNNEI in the germline V gene. There are 16 residues in the CDR3. The CDR3 DNA is TGTGCCAGCAGTATTACCCCCAACGGGAGGGGGTACGAGCAGTACTTC. It is translated as CASSITPNGRGYEQYF.

This clone appeared a single time. The chain is built from TRBV21-1 and TRBJ2-7; TRBD1 is the table's D call and was not checked against the DNA. TRBV21-1 is a pseudogene. CDR3 length: 15 residues. CDR3 DNA: TGTGCCAGAGGGAACAGGACAGGGGTGCTCTACGAGCAGTACGTC. Residues: CARGNRTGVLYEQYV.